A single sample gave rise to the 15 T cell receptor beta chains below, sequenced in a study of CD8 T cells in ankylosing spondylitis. Study-level results: Within ankylosing spondylitis blood, a TCR beta motif made up of eight highly homologous variants appeared to be characteristic.

Which antigens these TCRs recognize remains unknown. A single record per CDR3 protein comes from TCRdb applying MiXCR to the 5' RACE reads. In the table there are fewer than 500,000 distinct CDR3 sequences, 25% to 30% of which are singletons. What was sequenced was blood, either unsorted or a sorted T cell fraction (not recorded which). The source of these receptors is a male donor with ankylosing spondylitis.

This clonotype appeared a few times. V usage is TRBV20-1 and J usage is TRBJ2-1; D gene unclear. V lost 0 bases, J lost 0 bases, and 12 bases lay in between. This CDR3 region has 16 residues. Germline CDR1 DFQATT, CDR2 SNEGSKA (reference sequence). CDR3 residues: CSARDISPSSYNEQFF. The CDR3 DNA follows: TGCAGTGCTAGAGATATAAGCCCGAGCTCCTACAATGAGCAGTTCTTC.

This clonotype is a singleton in its sample. The gene calls are TRBV20-1 and TRBJ2-5; D not certain. Trimming pared 3 bases from V and 2 bases from J, leaving 7 bases between. The CDR3 has 12 residues. CDR1 and CDR2 (germline): DFQATT, SNEGSKA (reference sequence). The CDR3 region is CSASSVQETQYF. In DNA form, the CDR3 reads TGCAGTGCTAGTTCAGTTCAAGAGACCCAGTACTTC.

V usage is TRBV7-2 and J usage is TRBJ2-7, with D possibly matching TRBD1 (7 bases). The CDR3 length is 15 residues. The V gene lost 4 bases and the J gene lost 2 bases, with 15 bases spanning the gap. The germline gives CDR1 SGHTA, CDR2 FQGNSA. CDR3 DNA sequence: TGTGCCAGCAGCTCTGGGGGGACAGTAGCCTACGAGCAGTACTTC. Translating gives CASSSGGTVAYEQYF. Full variable domain (outside the CDR3, taken from reference TRBV7-2 and TRBJ2-7): GAGVSQSPSNKVTEKGKDVELRCDPISGHTALYWYRQSLGQGLEFLIYFQGNSAPDKSGLPSDRFSAERTGGSVSTLTIQRTQQEDSAVYLCASSSGGTVAYEQYFGPGTRLTVT.

This clonotype was observed a handful of times. J is TRBJ1-2 and V is TRBV3-1; D is unclear. V was trimmed by 6 bases and J by 4 bases, leaving 6 bases between them. The germline gives CDR1 LGHDT, CDR2 YNNKEL (reference sequence). The CDR3 has 11 amino acids. The CDR3 region is CASSGPYGYTF. CDR3 nucleotides: TGTGCCAGCAGTGGCCCCTATGGCTACACCTTC.

At least ten counts were recorded for this clonotype. J is TRBJ2-2 and V is TRBV12-3 or TRBV12-4, with 12 bases lining up with TRBD2. The V segment lost 2 bases and the J segment 4 bases; nucleotides outside the gene matches: 5. The CDR3 is made up of 17 amino acids. CDR3 amino acids: CASSLPTSGRLTGELFF. CDR3 coding DNA: TGTGCCAGCAGTTTACCTACTAGCGGGAGGCTCACCGGGGAGCTGTTTTTT.

The chain uses TRBV30 and TRBJ2-1; 10 bases align to TRBD2. This CDR3 spans 15 amino acids. CDR1 GTSNPN and CDR2 SVGIG come from the germline V gene (reference sequence). J gave up 4 bases and V 1 base, and 4 bases lay outside the gene matches. CDR3 bases: TGTGCCTGGAGTGGTTGGACTAGCGGATACAATGAGCAGTTCTTC. Protein: CAWSGWTSGYNEQFF.

This clonotype was observed a few times. The chain uses TRBV6-1 and TRBJ2-7, with TRBD2 as a possible D gene (5 bases). Germline V CDR1 and CDR2: MNHNS, SASEGT. CDR3 size: 16 residues. Trimming removed 5 bases at V and 6 bases at J, with 23 bases between. DNA for the CDR3: TGTGCCAGCAGTCCCGCGGGCAGGACCGAACGTGGCGAGCAGTACTTC. Translation gives CASSPAGRTERGEQYF.

This clonotype came up a few times. This sequence joins TRBV3-1 and TRBJ2-4; no clear D gene. V lost 1 base and J 1 base, leaving 11 bases between the germline ends. Looked up from germline, CDR1 is LGHDT and CDR2 is YNNKEL (reference sequence). This CDR3 comprises 16 residues. CDR3 sequence reads: CASSQVQVSAKNIQYF. CDR3 nucleotide sequence: TGTGCCAGCAGCCAAGTTCAGGTTTCGGCCAAAAACATTCAGTACTTC.

The rearrangement uses TRBV29-1 and TRBJ2-1; 9 nucleotides line up with TRBD2. V shed 7 bases, J shed 5 bases, and the junction held 9 bases outside the gene matches. In germline, CDR1 is SQVTM, CDR2 ANQGSEA. There are 14 residues in the CDR3. CDR3 DNA: TGCAGCGCTCAGACTAGCGGAGTCAACAATGAGCAGTTCTTC. It is translated as CSAQTSGVNNEQFF.

The chain combines TRBV3-1 with TRBJ1-1; tentatively, D is TRBD1 (5 bases). The CDR3 consists of 18 residues. The V gene lost 1 base and the J gene lost 2 bases, with 20 bases spanning the gap. Germline CDR1 is LGHDT and CDR2 is YNNKEL (reference sequence). The CDR3 DNA reads as TGTGCCAGCAGCCAAGTCAAAACTCAGGGTACACAAAACACTGAAGCTTTCTTT. It encodes CASSQVKTQGTQNTEAFF.

The V and J genes are TRBV6-1 and TRBJ2-1, with D tentatively TRBD1 or TRBD2 (6 bases each). The CDR3 is 14 residues long. V was clipped by 5 bases and J by 5 bases, with 13 bases between them. Germline V gives CDR1 MNHNS, CDR2 SASEGT. The CDR3 DNA follows: TGTGCCAGCAGTCGCGCCGGGGGCCACAATGAGCAGTTCTTC. This encodes CASSRAGGHNEQFF.

This clonotype showed up just a few times. The V and J genes are TRBV20-1 and TRBJ2-1; 7 bases align to TRBD1. Trimming cost V 5 bases and J 3 bases; bases outside gene matches: 10. Germline V gene lookup returns CDR1 DFQATT and CDR2 SNEGSKA (reference sequence). The CDR3 consists of 15 residues. This chain's CDR3 is CSALPNRGYYNEQFF. The CDR3 coding sequence is TGCAGTGCTCTTCCCAACAGGGGATACTACAATGAGCAGTTCTTC.

This clonotype has a handful of counts. This chain links TRBV7-9 with TRBJ2-3; D is possibly TRBD2 (6 bases). V was shortened by 5 bases and J by 1 base, with 19 bases between the two germline ends. This CDR3 spans 17 amino acids. CDR1 SEHNR and CDR2 FQNEAQ come from the germline V gene (reference sequence). CDR3 DNA: TGTGCCAGCAGCCTTCGGGACTTCGGATCACGCACAGATACGCAGTATTTT. Encoded protein: CASSLRDFGSRTDTQYF. The whole variable domain, remainder taken from reference TRBV7-9 and TRBJ2-3, is DTGVSQNPRHKITKRGQNVTFRCDPISEHNRLYWYRQTLGQGPEFLTYFQNEAQLEKSRLLSDRFSAERPKGSFSTLEIQRTEQGDSAMYLCASSLRDFGSRTDTQYFGPGTRLTVL.

This clonotype has only a few counts. The V gene is TRBV5-1, the J gene TRBJ2-1; 10 bases are shared with TRBD2. Germline CDR1 is SGHRS and CDR2 is YFSETQ. The CDR3 loop spans 12 amino acids. V trimming: 2 bases; J trimming: 10 bases; junction bases outside the gene matches: 0. The CDR3 region is CASSLLAGEQFF. For the CDR3, the DNA is TGCGCCAGCAGCTTACTAGCGGGAGAGCAGTTCTTC. The whole variable domain, remainder taken from reference TRBV5-1 and TRBJ2-1, is KAGVTQTPRYLIKTRGQQVTLSCSPISGHRSVSWYQQTPGQGLQFLFEYFSETQRNKGNFPGRFSGRQFSNSRSEMNVSTLELGDSALYLCASSLLAGEQFFGPGTRLTVL.

This clonotype was detected a few times. V and J are TRBV12-3 or TRBV12-4 and TRBJ2-7; TRBD2 might be the D (6 bases). The V gene lost 5 bases and the J gene lost 6 bases, with 17 bases spanning the gap. The CDR3 has 14 amino acids. The CDR3 region is CASSPRHQGGEQYF. CDR3 nucleotide sequence: TGTGCCAGCAGTCCCCGACACCAGGGAGGCGAGCAGTACTTC.